The present entry profiles one TCR beta chain with its context. This record belongs to a study of T cell responses to AZD1222 COVID-19 vaccine. In the study overall: It was second doses at about 4 or about 12 weeks that were pooled.

Per the germline V gene, CDR1 is SEHNR and CDR2 is FQNEAQ (reference sequence). The CDR3 totals 13 residues. The V end lost 5 bases, the J end lost 6 bases, and 11 bases lay between the germline ends. Some clones are missing from TCRdb's copy, which holds only in-frame ones; the method was immunoSEQ multiplex PCR. The sample contains approximately 150,000 clones, approximately 90% of which appear only once. This sequence joins TRBV7-9 and TRBJ2-1, with no clear D. The sample consisted of peripheral blood, taken on day 0 of AZD1222 vaccination. The receptor's source is an adult in good health. CDR3 in DNA: TGTGCCAGCAGCCCTTCCGCTCTCAATGAGCAGTTCTTC. Encoded protein: CASSPSALNEQFF.